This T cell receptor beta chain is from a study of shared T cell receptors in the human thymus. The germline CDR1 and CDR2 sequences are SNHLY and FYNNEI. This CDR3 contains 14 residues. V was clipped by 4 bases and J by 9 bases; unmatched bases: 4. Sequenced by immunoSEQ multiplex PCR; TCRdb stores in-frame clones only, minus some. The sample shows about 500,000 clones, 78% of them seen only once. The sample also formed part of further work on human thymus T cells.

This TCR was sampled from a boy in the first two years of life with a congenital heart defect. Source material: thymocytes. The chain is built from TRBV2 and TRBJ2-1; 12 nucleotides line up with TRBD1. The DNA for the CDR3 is TGTGCCAGCAGTGGGGGACAGGGGGCTCTTGAGCAGTTCTTC. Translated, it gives CASSGGQGALEQFF.